This is a list of T cell receptor beta chains from one sample in a study of cytomegalovirus exposure and HLA in healthy donors. Produced via immunoSEQ multiplex PCR; TCRdb's table is partial and in-frame only. This sample has tens of thousands of clones, with about 78% found just once. Sequencing was done on a sample of PBMCs. All receptors derive from a woman in her twenties or thirties in good health and CMV-seronegative. The CDR3 runs from the conserved cysteine through the conserved F or W. D genes are given only for firm matches.

CDR3	D	V	J
CASIIRDTTYEQYF	NA	TRBV9	TRBJ2-7
CASSYSQGDEKLFF	NA	TRBV6-5	TRBJ1-4
CSVVLGANQPQHF	NA	TRBV29-1	TRBJ1-5
CASSLTGVSGNTIYF	NA	TRBV5-1	TRBJ1-3
CASSSRGGGEAFF	NA	TRBV6-1	TRBJ1-1
CASRLAGGLDEQYF	TRBD2	TRBV6-1	TRBJ2-7
CSAKNWGRNYNEQFF	NA	TRBV29-1	TRBJ2-1
CASSARLAGGTYEQYF	TRBD2	TRBV25-1	TRBJ2-7
CATSRPAAGRETQYF	NA	TRBV15	TRBJ2-5
CAWSPDRNYGYTF	TRBD1	TRBV30	TRBJ1-2
CASSLVKTRPDNTGELFF	NA	TRBV5-4	TRBJ2-2
CSVEVWTGGGLTRNTIYF	TRBD1	TRBV29-1	TRBJ1-3
CASSSLAGGQGGELFF	TRBD2	TRBV7-6	TRBJ2-2
CASSLEANQPQHF	NA	TRBV7-2	TRBJ1-5
CASSLGTERYGYTF	NA	TRBV5-1	TRBJ1-2
CASGLLDRNSPLHF	NA	TRBV19	TRBJ1-6
CASSEYFAGGDGVYGYTF	TRBD1	TRBV25-1	TRBJ1-2
CASSSRAGGLYGYTF	NA	TRBV7-9	TRBJ1-2
CASSLDAGARGELFF	NA	TRBV5-6	TRBJ2-2
CASSLGGQGGGKAFF	NA	TRBV5-1	TRBJ1-1
CASSLAGARNGEQFF	NA	TRBV5-1	TRBJ2-1
CASSLDSGFSYEQYF	TRBD2	TRBV10-2	TRBJ2-7
CASSLGRRGYGTNEKLFF	NA	TRBV7-9	TRBJ1-4
CASSQDSPGLVAKNIQYF	TRBD2	TRBV4-2	TRBJ2-4
CASRRGTGGEQYF	TRBD1	TRBV10-2	TRBJ2-7
CASSGEQGGTGELFF	NA	TRBV6-4	TRBJ2-2
CSVEDERSRTEAFF	NA	TRBV29-1	TRBJ1-1
CASSPPAAGARSYGYTF	NA	TRBV28	TRBJ1-2
CSVELILGGQFF	NA	TRBV29-1	TRBJ2-1
CASSATANQPQHF	NA	TRBV9	TRBJ1-5
CASSLVGQGIYEQYF	TRBD1	TRBV7-8	TRBJ2-7
CASRPGTGREKLFF	TRBD1	TRBV6-5	TRBJ1-4
CASSPTSGDYEQYF	TRBD2	TRBV18	TRBJ2-7
CASSLEGRASDEQYF	NA	TRBV7-2	TRBJ2-7
CASSQDGWRSSYNEQFF	NA	TRBV4-1	TRBJ2-1
CASSLDRDPYQPQHF	TRBD1	TRBV7-2	TRBJ1-5
CASSLTGGADNSPLHF	TRBD1	TRBV18	TRBJ1-6
CASSFRVPFEGYTF	NA	TRBV27	TRBJ1-2
CATSRDRGPSEQYF	TRBD1	TRBV15	TRBJ2-7
CASSSQGSGSSYEQYF	NA	TRBV28	TRBJ2-7
CASRRGTGGRREQYF	TRBD1	TRBV28	TRBJ2-7
CASSLAGPYEQYF	NA	TRBV7-6	TRBJ2-7
CASSPGLADTYEQYF	TRBD2	TRBV13	TRBJ2-7
CSVEEYRGQAGQETQYF	TRBD1	TRBV29-1	TRBJ2-5
CAWSVIRQGGYTF	NA	TRBV30	TRBJ1-2
CASSQDWAGSSSGANVLTF	NA	TRBV4-2	TRBJ2-6
CAWSVSLAAEQFF	TRBD2	TRBV30	TRBJ2-1
CASSLRQNQPQHF	NA	TRBV7-2	TRBJ1-5
CASSERGQGVGGELFF	TRBD1	TRBV2	TRBJ2-2